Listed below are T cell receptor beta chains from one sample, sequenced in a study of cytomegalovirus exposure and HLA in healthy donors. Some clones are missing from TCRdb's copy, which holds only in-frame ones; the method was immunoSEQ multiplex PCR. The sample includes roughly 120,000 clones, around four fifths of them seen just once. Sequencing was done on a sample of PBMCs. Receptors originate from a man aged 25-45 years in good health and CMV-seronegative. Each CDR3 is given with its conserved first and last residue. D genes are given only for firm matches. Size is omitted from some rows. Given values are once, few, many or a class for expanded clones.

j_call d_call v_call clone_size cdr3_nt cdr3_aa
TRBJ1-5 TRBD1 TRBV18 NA TGTGCCAGCTCACCGGCGGCAGGGGGACAGGATCAGCCCCAGCATTTT CASSPAAGGQDQPQHF
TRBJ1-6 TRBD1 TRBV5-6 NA TGTGCCAGCAGCAGGGACAGTTTCAATTCACCCCTCCACTTT CASSRDSFNSPLHF
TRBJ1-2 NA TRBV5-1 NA TGCGCCAGCAGCTTGAATCTACTTAACTATGGCTACACCTTC CASSLNLLNYGYTF
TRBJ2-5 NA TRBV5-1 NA TGCGCCAGCAGTCGAACTACCCAAGAGACCCAGTACTTC CASSRTTQETQYF
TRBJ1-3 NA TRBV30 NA TGTGCCTGGAGTGTCACAGAAAACACCATATATTTT CAWSVTENTIYF
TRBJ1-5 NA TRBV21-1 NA TGTGCCAGCAGGACCAGGGGTAAGGAAGCCGGGCTTCGACAGCCCCAGCATTTT CASRTRGKEAGLRQPQHF
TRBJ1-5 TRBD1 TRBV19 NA TGTGCCAGTAGGGACAGGGGCAATCAGCCCCAGCATTTT CASRDRGNQPQHF
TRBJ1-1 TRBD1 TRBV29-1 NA TGCAGCGTCGACAGGGGGACGATCACTGAAGCTTTCTTT CSVDRGTITEAFF
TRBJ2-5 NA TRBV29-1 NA TGCAGCGTTGATCTTGACGGCGGGGAGACCCAGTACTTC CSVDLDGGETQYF
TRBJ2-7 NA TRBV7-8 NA TGTGCCAGCAGCTCGTTTTACGAGCAGTACTTC CASSSFYEQYF
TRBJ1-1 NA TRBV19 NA TGTGCCAGTAGTTCACAGGGTTTCGCGGCGGCTTTCTTT CASSSQGFAAAFF
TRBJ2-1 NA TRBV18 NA TGTGCCAGCTCACCACAGGGGTTCAATGAGCAGTTCTTC CASSPQGFNEQFF
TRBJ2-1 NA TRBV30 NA TGTGCCTGGAGTCCTCCGGGACTCGGCGGCAATGAGCAGTTCTTC CAWSPPGLGGNEQFF
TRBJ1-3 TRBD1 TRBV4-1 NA TGCGCCAGCAGCCCGGGACAGGGAAGTAGGAACACCATATATTTT CASSPGQGSRNTIYF
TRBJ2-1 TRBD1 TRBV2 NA TGTGCCAGCAGGGCTACAGGGGTGGGCAATGAGCAGTTCTTC CASRATGVGNEQFF
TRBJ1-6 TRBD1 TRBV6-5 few TGTGCCAGCAGACTAGGGACAGGCCATTCACCCCTCCACTTT CASRLGTGHSPLHF
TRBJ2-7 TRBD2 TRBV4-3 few TGCGCCAGCAGCCAAGATGAACTAGCGGGGTACGAGCAGTACTTC CASSQDELAGYEQYF
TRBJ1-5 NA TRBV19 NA TGTGCCAGTAGCGAACAGGGCGGCAATCAGCCCCAGCATTTT CASSEQGGNQPQHF
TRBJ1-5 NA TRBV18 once TGTGCCAGCTCACCATTAGACAATACAGCCCAGCATTTT CASSPLDNTAQHF
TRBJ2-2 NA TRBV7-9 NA TGTGCCAGCAGATCCGACAGGCCAACTGCGAACACCGGGGAGCTGTTTTTT CASRSDRPTANTGELFF
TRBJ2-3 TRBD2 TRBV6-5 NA TGTGCCAGCAGTTACGGACTAGCGGCGAGCACAGATACGCAGTATTTT CASSYGLAASTDTQYF
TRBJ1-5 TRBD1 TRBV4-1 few TGCGCCAGCAGCCGCCAGACAGGGGAGGATCAGCCCCAGCATTTT CASSRQTGEDQPQHF
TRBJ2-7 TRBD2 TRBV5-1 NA TGCGCCAGCAGCTTCCGGGAGGGGCACGAGCAGTACTTC CASSFREGHEQYF
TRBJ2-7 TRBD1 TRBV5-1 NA TGCGCCAGCAGCTTGATTTGGGGACAGGGAGACGAGCAGTACTTC CASSLIWGQGDEQYF
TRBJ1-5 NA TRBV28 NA TGTGCCAGCAGTTCGGGATGGACAGACTACAATCAGCCCCAGCATTTT CASSSGWTDYNQPQHF
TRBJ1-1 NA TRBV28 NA TGTGCCAGCAGTTTTTACCCTCGGGGGACTGAAGCTTTCTTT CASSFYPRGTEAFF
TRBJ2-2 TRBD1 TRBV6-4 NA TGTGCCAGCAGTGACACCGACAGGGAGTCCTCAAGGGCCGGGGAGCTGTTTTTT CASSDTDRESSRAGELFF
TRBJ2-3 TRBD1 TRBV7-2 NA TGTGCCAGCAGCCCGTGGACAGGGGTTTCGACAGATACGCAGTATTTT CASSPWTGVSTDTQYF
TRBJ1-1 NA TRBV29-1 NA TGCAGCGTTGGGGGAGGTTGGGGAATGAACACTGAAGCTTTCTTT CSVGGGWGMNTEAFF
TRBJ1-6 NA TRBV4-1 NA TGCGCCAGCAGTCCAGGAAGTCTTGGGTCCTATAATTCACCCCTCCACTTT CASSPGSLGSYNSPLHF
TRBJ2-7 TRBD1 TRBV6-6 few TGTGCCAGCAACACCGGGACAGGGAGGGAGCAGTACTTC CASNTGTGREQYF
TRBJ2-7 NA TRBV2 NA TGTGCCAGCAGAAGGACATACTCAAGCTCCTACGAGCAGTACTTC CASRRTYSSSYEQYF
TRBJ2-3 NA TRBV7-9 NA TGTGCCAGCAGCTCCGGGGGTGGAGATACGCAGTATTTT CASSSGGGDTQYF
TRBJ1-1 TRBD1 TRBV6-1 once TGTGCCAGCAGTCAAACTTCAGGGGGCACTGAAGCTTTCTTT CASSQTSGGTEAFF
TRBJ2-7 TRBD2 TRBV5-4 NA TGTGCCAGCAGCTTGGCCACCGGGACTAGCCCCCACGAGCAGTACTTC CASSLATGTSPHEQYF
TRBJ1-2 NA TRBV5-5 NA TGTGCCAGCAGCCCGTTACTTCCAGGCCGCTATGGCTACACCTTC CASSPLLPGRYGYTF
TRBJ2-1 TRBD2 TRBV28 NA TGTGCCAGCAGCATCGGGACTAGCGGGTTCAATGAGCAGTTCTTC CASSIGTSGFNEQFF
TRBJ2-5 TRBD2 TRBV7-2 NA TGTGCCAGCAGCGCTCTCCGACTAGCGGGCCTAGGGGAGACCCAGTACTTC CASSALRLAGLGETQYF
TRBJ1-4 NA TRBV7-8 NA TGTGCCAGCAGCTCGTCCTGGACACGTACGAATGAAAAACTGTTTTTT CASSSSWTRTNEKLFF
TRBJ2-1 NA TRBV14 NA TGTGCCAGCAGCCAGACAAATAGCAATGAGCAGTTCTTC CASSQTNSNEQFF
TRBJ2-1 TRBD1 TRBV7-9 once TGTGCCAGCAGCTTAAGCCTTGGACAGGGAACGTATGAGCAGTTCTTC CASSLSLGQGTYEQFF
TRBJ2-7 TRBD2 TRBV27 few TGTGCCAGCACCCGACTAGCGGGAGTTTCCGAGCAGTACTTC CASTRLAGVSEQYF
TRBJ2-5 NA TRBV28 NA TGTGCCAGCAGTTTAGGGCAGTACCAAGAGACCCAGTACTTC CASSLGQYQETQYF
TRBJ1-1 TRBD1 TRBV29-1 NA TGCAGCGTAGAGGGACAGACCCGAAAGGCTTTCTTT CSVEGQTRKAFF
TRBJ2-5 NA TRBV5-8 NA TGTGCCAGCAGCTTGGCCGGGTGGCAGAGGGAGACCCAGTACTTC CASSLAGWQRETQYF
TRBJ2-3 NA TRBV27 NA TGTGCCAGCAGGCCCTTTTGGACTAGCACAGATACGCAGTATTTT CASRPFWTSTDTQYF
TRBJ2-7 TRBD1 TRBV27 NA TGTGCCAGCAGTTTAAGGGCAGGGGGCTACGAGCAGTACTTC CASSLRAGGYEQYF
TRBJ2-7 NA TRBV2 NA TGTGCCAGCAGTGTAAACAGCGGACGGGAGCAGTACTTC CASSVNSGREQYF
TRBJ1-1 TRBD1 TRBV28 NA TGTGCCAGCAGTTCAGGGGGCGCGGGCACTGAAGCTTTCTTT CASSSGGAGTEAFF
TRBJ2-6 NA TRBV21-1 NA TGTGCCAGCAGCCCCTCGGGACAGACATACTCTGGGGCCAACGTCCTGACTTTC CASSPSGQTYSGANVLTF
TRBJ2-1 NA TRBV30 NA TGTGCCTGGAGTGGAGCGGTCTCCTACAATGAGCAGTTCTTC CAWSGAVSYNEQFF
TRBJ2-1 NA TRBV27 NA TGTGCCAGCAGTTTATCGATTTCGGGGGGCCAGGAGCAGTTCTTC CASSLSISGGQEQFF
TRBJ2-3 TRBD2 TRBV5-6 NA TGTGCCAGCAGCTTGGGGACTAGAACCAGCACAGATACGCAGTATTTT CASSLGTRTSTDTQYF
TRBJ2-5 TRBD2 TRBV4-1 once TGCGCCAGCAGCCAAACGGGACTAGCGGGAGTAGAGACCCAGTACTTC CASSQTGLAGVETQYF
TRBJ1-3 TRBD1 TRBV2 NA TGTGCCAGCAGTCAATCCCGGGACAGCCCCATATATTTT CASSQSRDSPIYF
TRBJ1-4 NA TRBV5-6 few TGTGCCAGCAGCTTCGGATTGGAGGGTTCCGAAAAACTGTTTTTT CASSFGLEGSEKLFF
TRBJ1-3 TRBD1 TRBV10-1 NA TGCGCCAGCCCGTTCACAGGGGACCTCTCTGGAAACACCATATATTTT CASPFTGDLSGNTIYF